This T cell receptor (beta chain) was recorded in a study of post-analysis software for immune sequencing data. Whole-study results and caveats: Five or six TRBV segments, including TRBV5-6, TRBV5-1 and TRBV20-1, were more frequent in patients than controls.

Germline assignment: CDR1 ENHRY and CDR2 SYGVKD. The CDR3 extends over 16 amino acids. V shed 6 bases and J 7 bases; nucleotides not matched to a gene: 11. TCR beta libraries were prepared from cDNA with unique molecular identifiers. One entry per CDR3 protein, called by TCRdb with MiXCR from the PCR reads. The sample consists of roughly 730,000 distinct CDR3 sequences, roughly 30% of them appearing once. The sample holds many counts of this clonotype. Its antigen is as yet unknown. The receptor comes from a girl aged 10 to 17 with multiple sclerosis. The rearrangement links TRBV10-3 to TRBJ2-7, with 14 bases fitting TRBD2. The specimen was blood. The CDR3 protein is CAISQKGTSGSGEQYF. CDR3 sequence (DNA): TGTGCCATCAGCCAGAAAGGGACTAGCGGGAGCGGAGAGCAGTACTTC.